This T cell receptor (beta chain) stems from a study of cytomegalovirus exposure and HLA in healthy donors. As for the study in general: An earlier analysis identified 120 million or so unique TCR beta sequences in about 170 million T cells. Whole-study findings and limits: Indistinguishable V segments such as TRBV6-2 and TRBV6-3 were excluded. Among TCR sequences, most were rare, though some public TCRs appeared in many donors.

Germline CDR1 and CDR2: SSHAT and FNYEAQ (reference sequence). The CDR3 has 16 residues. Concerning this clone itself: The antigen remains undetermined. One junction end disagrees with the germline gene, perhaps due to a read error.

The PCR made use of 60 Vbeta and 13 Jbeta primers. Method: immunoSEQ multiplex PCR; TCRdb's copy keeps in-frame clones and lacks some. The table records over 100,000 clones, 72% of them present only once. The sequencing input was PBMCs. The rearrangement uses TRBV7-7 and TRBJ2-5; 7 bases are a match to TRBD2. This clonotype was obtained from a middle-aged man in good health and CMV-seropositive. The CDR3 is CASSLSVGGRRETQYF. Written as DNA, the CDR3 is TGTGCTAGCAGCTTATCCGTGGGCGGGAGACGGGAGACCCAGTACTTC.